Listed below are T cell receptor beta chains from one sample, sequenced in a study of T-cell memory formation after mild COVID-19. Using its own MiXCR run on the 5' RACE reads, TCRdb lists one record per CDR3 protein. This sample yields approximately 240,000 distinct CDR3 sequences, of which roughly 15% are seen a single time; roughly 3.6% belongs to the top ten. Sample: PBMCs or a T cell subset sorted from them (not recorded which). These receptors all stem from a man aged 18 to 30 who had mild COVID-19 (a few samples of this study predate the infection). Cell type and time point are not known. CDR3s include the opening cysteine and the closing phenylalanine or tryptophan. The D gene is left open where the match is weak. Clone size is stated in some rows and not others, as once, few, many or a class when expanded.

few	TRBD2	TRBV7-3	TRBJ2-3	TGTGCCAGCAGCCGCTTGGCGGGGGGGCCACATACGCAGTATTTT	CASSRLAGGPHTQYF
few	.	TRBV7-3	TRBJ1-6	TGTGCCAGCAGCTTAAATGATCGGGGAAAGCGCTCACCCCTCCACTTT	CASSLNDRGKRSPLHF
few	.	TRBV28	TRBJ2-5	TGTGCCAGCAGTTTGAATAGGCGGGAGACCCAGTACTTC	CASSLNRRETQYF
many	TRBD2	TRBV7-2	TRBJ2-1	TGTGCCAGCAGCTCGACTAGCGGGGATGGTTACAATGAGCAGTTCTTC	CASSSTSGDGYNEQFF
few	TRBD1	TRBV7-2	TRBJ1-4	TGTGCCAGCAGCTTAGCACCCGGACAGGGGTATGAAAAACTGTTTTTT	CASSLAPGQGYEKLFF
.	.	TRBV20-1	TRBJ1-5	TGCAGTGCTACCTCAGGGTTGGGTCAGCCCCAGCATTTT	CSATSGLGQPQHF
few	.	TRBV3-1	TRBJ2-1	TGTGCCAGCAGCCCCCTCGGGGGTGAGCAGTTCTTC	CASSPLGGEQFF
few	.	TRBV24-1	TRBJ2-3	TGTGCCACCGGCGGGAACACAGATACGCAGTATTTT	CATGGNTDTQYF
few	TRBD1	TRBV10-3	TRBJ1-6	TGTGCCATCAGTGAGGCGACAGGGTATGGGTCACCCCTCCACTTT	CAISEATGYGSPLHF
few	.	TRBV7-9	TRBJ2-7	TGTGCCAGCAGCTTGGAAAGGGCCGAGCAGTACTTC	CASSLERAEQYF
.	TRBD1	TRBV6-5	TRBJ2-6	TGTGCCAGCAGAGGTGGACAGGGGCCCTCTGGGGCCAACGTCCTGACTTTC	CASRGGQGPSGANVLTF
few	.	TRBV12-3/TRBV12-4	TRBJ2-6	TGTGCCAGCAGCGGACTGCACTCTGGGGCCAACGTCCTGACTTTC	CASSGLHSGANVLTF
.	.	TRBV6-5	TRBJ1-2	TGTGCCAGCAGTTACTCGACGAGGGAGGGTGGCTACACCTTC	CASSYSTREGGYTF
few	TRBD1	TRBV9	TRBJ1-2	TGTGCCAGCAGCAAGGAGGACAGGGTCTATGGCTACACCTTC	CASSKEDRVYGYTF
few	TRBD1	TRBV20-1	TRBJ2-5	TGCAGTGCTAGAGGTGGACAGGGGCCCGGGACCCAGTACTTC	CSARGGQGPGTQYF
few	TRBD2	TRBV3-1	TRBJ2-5	TGTGCCAGCAGCCATGACTCCGGGAGGGAGACCCAGTACTTC	CASSHDSGRETQYF
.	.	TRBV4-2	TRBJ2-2	TGTGCCAGCAGCCAAGATTGGGACTCCCTGACCGGGGAGCTGTTTTTT	CASSQDWDSLTGELFF
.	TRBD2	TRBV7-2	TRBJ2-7	TGTGCCAGCAGTATAGCGGGGTCCTACGAGCAGTACTTC	CASSIAGSYEQYF
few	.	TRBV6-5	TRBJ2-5	TGTGCCAGCAGTTACGGCCGGGGGGCAAAAGAGACCCAGTACTTC	CASSYGRGAKETQYF
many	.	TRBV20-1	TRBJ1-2	TGCAGTGCTCCCCTGAGGGTCAGAGACGCAGCTAACTATGGCTACACCTTC	CSAPLRVRDAANYGYTF
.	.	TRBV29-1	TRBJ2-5	TGCAGCGTTGGGGAGCTACAAGAGACCCAGTACTTC	CSVGELQETQYF
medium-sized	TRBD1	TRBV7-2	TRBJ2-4	TGTGCCAGCAGCTTCTATGGGACAGAAAAAAACATTCAGTACTTC	CASSFYGTEKNIQYF
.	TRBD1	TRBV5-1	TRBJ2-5	TGCGCCAGCAGCCTCGGACAGGGTAGCGAGACCCAGTACTTC	CASSLGQGSETQYF
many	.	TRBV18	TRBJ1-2	TGTGCCAGCTCACCAGACGCAGTTTATGGCTACACCTTC	CASSPDAVYGYTF
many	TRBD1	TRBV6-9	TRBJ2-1	TGTGCCAGCAGGCTTTATTGGGCAGGGGGCCTTGAGCAGTTCTTC	CASRLYWAGGLEQFF
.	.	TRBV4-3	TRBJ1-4	TGCGCCAGCAGCCCTGGGAGATGGGAAAAACTGTTTTTT	CASSPGRWEKLFF
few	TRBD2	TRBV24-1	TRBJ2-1	TGTGCCATCGGGACTAGCGGGGGAAATGAGCAGTTCTTC	CAIGTSGGNEQFF
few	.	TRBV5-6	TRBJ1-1	TGTGCCAGCAGCTTGGCCGGGGGCGCATGGAACACTGAAGCTTTCTTT	CASSLAGGAWNTEAFF
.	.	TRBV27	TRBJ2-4	TGTGCCAGCAGTCCCACCGGAGACCTAGCCAAAAACATTCAGTACTTC	CASSPTGDLAKNIQYF
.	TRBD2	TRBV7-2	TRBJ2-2	TGTGCCAGCAGATTCAGACTAGCGGACACCGGGGAGCTGTTTTTT	CASRFRLADTGELFF
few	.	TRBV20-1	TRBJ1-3	TGCAGTGCTAGAAGGGTTCAGGGCGGGGTGGACACCATATATTTT	CSARRVQGGVDTIYF
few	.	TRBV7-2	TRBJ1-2	TGTGCCAGCAGCTCCCCCATTGGGGCCGTCGGCTACACCTTC	CASSSPIGAVGYTF
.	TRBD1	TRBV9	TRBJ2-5	TGTGCCAGCAGCGTATTTGGACAGGACCAAGAGACCCAGTACTTC	CASSVFGQDQETQYF
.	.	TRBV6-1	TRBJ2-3	TGTGCCAGCACACGGCAGGCTAGCACAGATACGCAGTATTTT	CASTRQASTDTQYF
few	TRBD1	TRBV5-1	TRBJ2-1	TGCGCCAGCAGCCTCCGGGACAGGGTTTCTGGTGAGCAGTTCTTC	CASSLRDRVSGEQFF
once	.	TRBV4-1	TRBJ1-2	TGCGCCAGCAGCCAAGATAGGGAGGGGAGGACTAACTATGGCTACACCTTC	CASSQDREGRTNYGYTF
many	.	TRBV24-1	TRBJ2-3	TGTGCCACCAGTGGGAAGGGCAGAGATACGCAGTATTTT	CATSGKGRDTQYF
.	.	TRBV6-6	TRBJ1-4	TGTGCCAGCAGTCCTCGGGAGGCTGAAAAACTGTTTTTT	CASSPREAEKLFF
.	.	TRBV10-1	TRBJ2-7	TGCGCCAGCAGTGAGTCGATTGGGGGGACCCCTATTCGGCGGTACTTC	CASSESIGGTPIRRYF
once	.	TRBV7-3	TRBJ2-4	TGTGCCAGCAGCGCCCCCCCGACAAACATTCAGTACTTC	CASSAPPTNIQYF
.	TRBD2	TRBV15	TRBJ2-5	TGTGCCACCAGCAGGGGGGGACTAGCGGGGACCAGCCAAGAGACCCAGTACTTC	CATSRGGLAGTSQETQYF
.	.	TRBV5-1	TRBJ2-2	TGCGCCAGCAGCTCCGAACCGACAGGGAACACCGGGGAGCTGTTTTTT	CASSSEPTGNTGELFF
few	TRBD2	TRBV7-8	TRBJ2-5	TGTGCCAGCAGCTTCGGGAGAACGGGACTAATGGGAGAGACCCAGTACTTC	CASSFGRTGLMGETQYF
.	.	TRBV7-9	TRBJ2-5	TGTGCCAGCAGCCGACAGTTCCGGAGACGGGAGACCCAGTACTTC	CASSRQFRRRETQYF
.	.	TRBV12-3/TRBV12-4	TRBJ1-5	TGTGCAAGCAGTCTCGGGGTAGGGGACAATTTGGAGCCCCAGCATTTT	CASSLGVGDNLEPQHF
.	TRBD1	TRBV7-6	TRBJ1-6	TGTGCCAGCAGCTCCCGGGACAGCTTTAATTCACCCCTCCACTTT	CASSSRDSFNSPLHF
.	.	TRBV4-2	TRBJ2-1	TGTGCCAGCAGCCTCTCAGGGGTGAATGAGCAGTTCTTC	CASSLSGVNEQFF
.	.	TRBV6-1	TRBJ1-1	TGTGCCAGCAAGTACGGGGGCCACACTGAAGCTTTCTTT	CASKYGGHTEAFF
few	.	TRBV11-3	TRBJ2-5	TGTGCCAGCAGCGCTGGGACGGCCGAAGAGACCCAGTACTTC	CASSAGTAEETQYF
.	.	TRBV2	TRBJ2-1	TGTGCCAGCAGTGAAGCGCGCGGAGGGGGCGAAGAGCAGTTCTTC	CASSEARGGGEEQFF
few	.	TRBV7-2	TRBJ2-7	TGTGCCAGCAGCTTGACGGGGGCCTACGAGCAGTACTTC	CASSLTGAYEQYF
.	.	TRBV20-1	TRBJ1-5	TGCAGTGCTAGTGGGGCAGGGATGTACAATCAGCCCCAGCATTTT	CSASGAGMYNQPQHF
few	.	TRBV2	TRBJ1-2	TGTGCCAGCAGCTCGGGGCTGGGGTATGGCTACACCTTC	CASSSGLGYGYTF
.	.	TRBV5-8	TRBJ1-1	TGTGCCAGCAGCCATCACGTCCTCCTGATGGACCGCCAAGCTTTCTTT	CASSHHVLLMDRQAFF
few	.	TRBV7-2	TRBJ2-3	TGTGCCAGCAGCCCCCAGGGGCGCGGAGATACGCAGTATTTT	CASSPQGRGDTQYF
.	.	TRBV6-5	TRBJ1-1	TGTGCCAGCAGTTATAGCTCCGGGACCGAGAACACTGAAGCTTTCTTT	CASSYSSGTENTEAFF
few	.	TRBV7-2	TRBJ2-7	TGTGCCAGCAGCCCCAACGAGCGGATCGTATACGAGCAGTACTTC	CASSPNERIVYEQYF